This T cell receptor beta chain was retrieved from a study of vaccination effects on CD4 cells after COVID-19. Study at large: Before sequencing, viral peptide pools were used by the ViraFEST assay to expand antigen-specific CD4+ T cells. IL-2 at about 10 IU/ml and peptides at around 9.1 ug/ml were added to cultured PBMC, approximately 2.2 million per well. Two doses of BNT162b2 or mRNA-1273 vaccine were administered to participants.

Concerning this clone itself: Its antigen is undetermined.

Following an approximately ten-day culture, CD4+ T cells were purified. Confirmation by PCR established that the person had SARS-CoV-2 infection between March and December 2020. Sequencing used immunoSEQ multiplex PCR; TCRdb keeps in-frame clones, though not all of them. The sample has tens of thousands of clones, approximately 70% seen once. The germline V gene has CDR1 ENHRY and CDR2 SYGVKD. Trimming pared 3 bases from V and 1 base from J, leaving 12 bases between. The CDR3 is 15 residues long. The genes are TRBV10-3 and TRBJ1-1; tentatively, D is TRBD1 (5 bases). The sequence came from a human donor who had a prior SARS-CoV-2 infection. Sample: CD4+ T cells from PBMCs cultured without peptide, taken before COVID-19 vaccination. DNA for the CDR3: TGTGCCATCAGTGAACTGGGCGGGGGGAACACTGAAGCTTTCTTT. Translation: CAISELGGGNTEAFF.